The T cell receptor (beta chain) described here comes from a study of T cell repertoires in cytomegalovirus infection. The overall study: CMV infection and matching HLA type were both indicated by public TCR beta signatures. Notes on the study in general: Clonotype analysis showed dominance of the ex vivo response by HLA-C-restricted CMV-specific TCR beta clonotypes.

TCRdb re-derived calls from the reads in MiXCR, one entry per CDR3 protein. The sample lists almost 500,000 distinct CDR3 sequences, 11% occurring once. With respect to this clonotype: Its specificity is unknown.

This CDR3 has 13 residues. Per germline, CDR1 DFQATT and CDR2 SNEGSKA (reference sequence). V was pared by 6 bases and J by 3 bases, with 14 bases between. Source material: PBMCs. The chain recombines TRBV20-1 with TRBJ2-5; no reliable D call. This receptor was obtained from a human donor in good health (CMV status not recorded). Some clones in this sample may be carry-over from other donors' samples. The CDR3 coding sequence is TGCAGTGCGCGAACGGGCCCCGAAGAGACCCAGTACTTC. Translation: CSARTGPEETQYF.